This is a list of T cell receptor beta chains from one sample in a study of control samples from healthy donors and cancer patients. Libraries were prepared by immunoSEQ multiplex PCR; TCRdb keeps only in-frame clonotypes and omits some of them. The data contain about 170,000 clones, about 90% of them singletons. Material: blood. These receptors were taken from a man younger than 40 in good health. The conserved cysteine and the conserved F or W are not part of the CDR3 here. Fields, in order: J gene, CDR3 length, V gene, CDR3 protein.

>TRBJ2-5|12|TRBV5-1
ASNSRTWKETQY
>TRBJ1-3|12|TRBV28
ASSSLGGRNTIY
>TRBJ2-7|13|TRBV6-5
ASRAGTSGVGEQY
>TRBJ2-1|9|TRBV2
ASSARNEQF
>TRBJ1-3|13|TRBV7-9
ASSPPYRVGNTIY
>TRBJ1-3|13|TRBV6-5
ASSIQFSSGNTIY
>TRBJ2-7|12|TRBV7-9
ASSLSGDVYEQY
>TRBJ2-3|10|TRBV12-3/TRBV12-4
ASSLRGDTQY
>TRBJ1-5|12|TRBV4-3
ASSQDRAAQPQH
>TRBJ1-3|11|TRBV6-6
ASTRGSGNTIY
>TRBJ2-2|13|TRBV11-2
ASGLGRTLTGELF
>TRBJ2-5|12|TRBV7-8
ASSLEAGKQTQY
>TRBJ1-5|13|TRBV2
ASSAWGGSNQPQH
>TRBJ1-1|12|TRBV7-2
ASSLDSRITEAF
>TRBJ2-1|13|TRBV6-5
ASSLTNGGFNEQF
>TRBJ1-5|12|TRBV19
ASSRTRGNQPQH
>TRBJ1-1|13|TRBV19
ASSTRWGLNTEAF
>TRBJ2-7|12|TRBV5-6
ASSPRRSSYEQH
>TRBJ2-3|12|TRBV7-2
ASSRSGTADTQY
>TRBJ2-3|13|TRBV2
ASSPSAGGLYTQY
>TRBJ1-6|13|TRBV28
ASSPLGGRGSPLH
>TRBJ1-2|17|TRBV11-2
ASSLDYRVAGPGGYGYT
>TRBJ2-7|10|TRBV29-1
SVQASGYEQY
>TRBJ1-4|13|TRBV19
ASSMRGDRGEKLF
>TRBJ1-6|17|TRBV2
ASSLNTLYTHGGDSPLH
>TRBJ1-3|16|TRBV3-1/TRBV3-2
ASSQVRGRDPTGNTIY
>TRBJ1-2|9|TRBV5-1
ASSKDSGYT
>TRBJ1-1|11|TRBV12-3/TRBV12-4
ASTRDVNTEAF
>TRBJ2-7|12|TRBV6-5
ASLLQGRSYEQY
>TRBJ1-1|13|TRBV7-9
ASSLGPDSFTEAF
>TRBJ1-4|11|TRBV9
ASSVGHLEKLF
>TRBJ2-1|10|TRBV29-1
SARDSYNEQF
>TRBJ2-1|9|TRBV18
ASSPGGEQF
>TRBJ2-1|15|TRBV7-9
ASSSSLGGGTRNEQF
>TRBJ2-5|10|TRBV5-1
ASSLKAETQY
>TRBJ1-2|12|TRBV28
ASSLGQAGRGYT
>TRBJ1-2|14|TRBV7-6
ASSPSPGQGFNGYT
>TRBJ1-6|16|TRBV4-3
ASSQEIAQTGMRSPLH
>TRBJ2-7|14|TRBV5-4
ASSPGGLRTGYEQY
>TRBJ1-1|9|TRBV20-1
SAPLNTEAF
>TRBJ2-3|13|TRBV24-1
ATSSRGGATDTQY
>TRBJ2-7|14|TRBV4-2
ASSQGSGTGPYEQY
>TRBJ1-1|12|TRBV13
ASSLGGGWTEAF
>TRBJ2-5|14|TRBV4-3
ASSQDTGGPWETQY
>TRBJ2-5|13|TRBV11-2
ASSRGRADQETQY
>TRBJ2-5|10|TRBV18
ASSPRGETQY
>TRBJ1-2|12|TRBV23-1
APTRGTPRDGYT
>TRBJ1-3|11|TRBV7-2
ASSLDHRNTIY
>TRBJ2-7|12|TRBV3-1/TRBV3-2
ASSPREIYHEQY
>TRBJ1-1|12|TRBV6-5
ASRRQGGVTEAF
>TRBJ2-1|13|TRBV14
ASSQSGLRVGEQF
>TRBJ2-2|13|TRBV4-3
ASSQDPQGTGELF
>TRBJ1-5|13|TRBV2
ASSEGTGSRQPQH
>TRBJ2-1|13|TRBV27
ASSFGTVSYNEQF